The present entry profiles one T cell receptor beta chain with its context. Sequenced by immunoSEQ multiplex PCR; TCRdb stores in-frame clones only, minus some. The table shows some 41,000 clones, with around 87% occurring only once. CDR1 is LNHDA and CDR2 is SQIVND in the germline V gene (reference sequence). With V trimmed by 3 bases and J by 2 bases, 6 bases remained unmatched. The CDR3 extends over 15 amino acids. These data are taken from a study of control samples from healthy donors and cancer patients. This chain connects TRBV19 to TRBJ2-5, with 7 bases aligning to TRBD1. This sequence originates from a woman aged 55-69 years with lung cancer. Sequenced material: PBMCs. CDR3 in DNA: TGTGCCAGTAGTATGGACAACAGGGGTCAAGAGACCCAGTACTTC. Encoded protein: CASSMDNRGQETQYF. Looking up the rest from reference TRBV19 and TRBJ2-5 gives the full variable domain: DGGITQSPKYLFRKEGQNVTLSCEQNLNHDAMYWYRQDPGQGLRLIYYSQIVNDFQKGDIAEGYSVSREKKESFPLTVTSAQKNPTAFYLCASSMDNRGQETQYFGPGTRLLVL.